This T cell receptor beta chain stems from a study of blood T cell repertoires in COVID-19. Turning to the study itself: COVID-19 samples collected from the United States, Italy and Spain covered acute and convalescent phases. Sources were T cells, B-cell-depleted T cells, or PBMCs; the material itself was cDNA or gDNA.

CDR3 length: 16 residues. V was pared by 2 bases and J by 0 bases, with 11 bases between. Germline V gene lookup returns CDR1 LGHNA and CDR2 YNFKEQ. All recovered Cohort 3 donors got two negative PCRs, got clearance, or saw symptom resolution. Sequenced by immunoSEQ multiplex PCR; TCRdb stores in-frame clones only, minus some. The data show roughly 180,000 clones, roughly 90% seen once. The V call is TRBV4-2, the J call TRBJ1-3; D is unresolved. The TCR sequence derives from a woman between 25 and 40 years old who had recovered from COVID-19. The specimen sequenced was PBMCs or T cells enriched from blood (not recorded which). The CDR3 DNA follows: TGTGCCAGCAGCCAAAAACTGGGAGTCTCTGGAAACACCATATATTTT. This codes for CASSQKLGVSGNTIYF.